Below, one T cell receptor (beta chain) is given with its context. The antigen remains undetermined. TCRdb's copy holds only in-frame clones and misses some; the assay was immunoSEQ multiplex PCR. The sample includes over 200,000 clones, 60% to 80% of them seen just once. CDR3 size: 12 residues. Germline V gives CDR1 SQVTM, CDR2 ANQGSEA. With 7 bases removed from V and 4 bases from J, the gap between germline ends came to 11 bases. This entry is derived from a study of cytotoxic CD8 clonotypes in ibrutinib-treated CLL. Study-wide findings and caveats: Sustained-remission and progressing patients had different sampling times. Relative to age-matched healthy donors, clonality at baseline was higher, and it tracked circulating CD8+ T-cell counts. Clonality rose at ibrutinib response, held steady in sustained remission, and fell toward baseline at progression.

This TCR was recovered from a human donor with chronic lymphocytic leukemia. The source material was PBMCs, sampled after 12 months of ibrutinib treatment. The rearrangement joins TRBV29-1 to TRBJ2-1; D tentatively reads TRBD1 or TRBD2 (5 bases each). CDR3 coding DNA: TGCAGCGCCGAGGGACGGTACAATGAGCAGTTCTTC. It codes for CSAEGRYNEQFF.